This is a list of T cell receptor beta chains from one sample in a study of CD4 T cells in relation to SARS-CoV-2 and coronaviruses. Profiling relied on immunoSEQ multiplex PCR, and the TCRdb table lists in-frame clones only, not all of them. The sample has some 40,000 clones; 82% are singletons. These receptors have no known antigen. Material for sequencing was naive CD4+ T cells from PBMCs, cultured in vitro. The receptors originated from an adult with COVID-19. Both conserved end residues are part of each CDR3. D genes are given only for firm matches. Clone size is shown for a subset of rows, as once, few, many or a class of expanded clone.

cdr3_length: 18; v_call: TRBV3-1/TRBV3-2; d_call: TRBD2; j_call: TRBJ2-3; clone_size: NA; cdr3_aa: CASSQARLGLAEADTQYF; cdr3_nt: TGTGCCAGCAGCCAAGCTAGATTGGGACTAGCGGAGGCAGATACGCAGTATTTT
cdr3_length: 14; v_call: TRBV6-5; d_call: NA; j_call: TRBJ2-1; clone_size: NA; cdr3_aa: CASSFRLASDEQFF; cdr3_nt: TGTGCCAGCAGTTTTAGGCTGGCAAGCGATGAGCAGTTCTTC
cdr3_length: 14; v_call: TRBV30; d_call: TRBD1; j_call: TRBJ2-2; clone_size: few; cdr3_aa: CASRTGGTDGELFF; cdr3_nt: TGTGCCTCTCGGACAGGGGGGACGGACGGGGAGCTGTTTTTT
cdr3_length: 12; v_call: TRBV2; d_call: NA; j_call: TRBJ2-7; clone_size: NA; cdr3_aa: CASSEFVYEQYF; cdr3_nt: TGTGCCAGCAGTGAATTTGTCTACGAGCAGTACTTC
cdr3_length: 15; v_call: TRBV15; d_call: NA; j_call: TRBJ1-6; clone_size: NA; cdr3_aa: CATSREQPLNSPLHF; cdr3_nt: TGTGCCACCAGCAGAGAACAACCGCTTAATTCACCCCTCCACTTT
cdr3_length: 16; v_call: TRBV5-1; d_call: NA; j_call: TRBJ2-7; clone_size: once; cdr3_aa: CASSRAGQDSTYEQYF; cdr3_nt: TGCGCCAGCAGCCGAGCGGGACAGGATTCTACCTACGAGCAGTACTTC
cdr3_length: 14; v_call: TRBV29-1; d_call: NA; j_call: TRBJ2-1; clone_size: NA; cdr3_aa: CSVGGRGTYNEQFF; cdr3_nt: TGCAGCGTGGGGGGTCGGGGCACCTACAATGAGCAGTTCTTC
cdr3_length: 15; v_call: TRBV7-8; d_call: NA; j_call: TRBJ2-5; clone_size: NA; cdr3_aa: CASSFSGGIQETQYF; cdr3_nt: TGTGCCAGCAGCTTTTCAGGAGGGATTCAAGAGACCCAGTACTTC
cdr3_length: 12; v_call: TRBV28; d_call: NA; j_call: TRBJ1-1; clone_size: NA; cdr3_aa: CASSLNVGEAFF; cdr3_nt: TGTGCCAGCAGTTTAAACGTAGGCGAAGCTTTCTTT
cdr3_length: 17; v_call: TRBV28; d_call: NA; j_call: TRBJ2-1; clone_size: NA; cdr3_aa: CASGSLRDWFTYNEQFF; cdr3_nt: TGTGCCAGCGGGTCCCTCAGGGACTGGTTCACCTACAATGAGCAGTTCTTC
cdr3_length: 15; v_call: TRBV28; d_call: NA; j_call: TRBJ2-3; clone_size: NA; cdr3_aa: CASSFLKVVTDTQYF; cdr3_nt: TGTGCCAGCAGTTTTCTAAAGGTCGTAACAGATACGCAGTATTTT
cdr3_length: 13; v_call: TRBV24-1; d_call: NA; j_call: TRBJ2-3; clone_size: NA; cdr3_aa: CATKGAATDTQYF; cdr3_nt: TGTGCCACCAAGGGAGCAGCCACAGATACGCAGTATTTT
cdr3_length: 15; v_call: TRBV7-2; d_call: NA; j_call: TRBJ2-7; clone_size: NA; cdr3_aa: CASSLLRRLSTEQYF; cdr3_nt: TGTGCCAGCAGCCTCCTTCGAAGACTATCGACCGAGCAGTACTTC
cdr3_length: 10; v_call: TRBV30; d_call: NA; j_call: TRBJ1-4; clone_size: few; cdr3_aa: CAGSREKLFF; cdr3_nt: TGTGCCGGCAGCAGGGAAAAACTGTTTTTT
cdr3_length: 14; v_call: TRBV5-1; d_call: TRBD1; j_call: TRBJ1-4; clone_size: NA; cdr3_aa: CASRRQGGNEKLFF; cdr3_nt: TGCGCCAGCAGAAGACAGGGCGGGAATGAAAAACTGTTTTTT
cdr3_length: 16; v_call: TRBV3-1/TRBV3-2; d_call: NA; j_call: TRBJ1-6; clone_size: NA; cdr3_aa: CASSQDAEGYNSPLHF; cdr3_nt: TGTGCCAGCAGCCAAGATGCGGAGGGCTATAATTCACCCCTCCACTTT
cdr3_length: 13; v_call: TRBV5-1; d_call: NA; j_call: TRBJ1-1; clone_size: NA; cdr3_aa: CASTNRADTEAFF; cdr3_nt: TGCGCCAGTACAAACCGGGCAGACACTGAAGCTTTCTTT
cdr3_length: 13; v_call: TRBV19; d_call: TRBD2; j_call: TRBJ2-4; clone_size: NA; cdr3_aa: CASSEGLDGIQYF; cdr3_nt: TGTGCCAGTAGCGAGGGACTAGATGGCATTCAGTACTTC
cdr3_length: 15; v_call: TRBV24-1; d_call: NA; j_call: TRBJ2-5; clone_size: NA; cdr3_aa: CATSDPGTQQETQYF; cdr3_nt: TGTGCCACCAGTGATCCCGGGACACAACAAGAGACCCAGTACTTC
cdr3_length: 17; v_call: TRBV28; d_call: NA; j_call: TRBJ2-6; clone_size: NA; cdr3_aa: CASSLGGSGSGANVLTF; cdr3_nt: TGTGCCAGCAGTTTGGGGGGAAGCGGGTCTGGGGCCAACGTCCTGACTTTC
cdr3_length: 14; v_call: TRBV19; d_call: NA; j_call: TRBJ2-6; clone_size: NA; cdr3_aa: CASAQLGGANVLTF; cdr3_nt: TGTGCCAGTGCCCAACTTGGTGGGGCCAACGTCCTGACTTTC